The clone carrying this TCR beta chain occurred a few times. The data were obtained in a study of T cells in Graves' hyperthyroidism and ophthalmopathy. CDR1 SQVTM and CDR2 ANQGSEA come from the germline V gene. The CDR3 is 15 amino acids. V was pared by 1 base and J by 2 bases, with 8 bases of the junction left unmatched. Researchers took RNA transcripts and amplified the TCR beta CDR3 regions from them. Initially, a first-round RT-PCR of the TCR CDR3 employed the HTBI primer set. TCRdb passed the multiplex PCR reads through MiXCR, listing each CDR3 protein once. The top ten hold around a third of the sample, which has 350,000 to 450,000 distinct CDR3 sequences, about a sixth seen once.

The origin of this receptor is a woman in her 30s with Graves' hyperthyroidism that later progressed to Graves' ophthalmopathy. V usage is TRBV29-1 and J usage is TRBJ2-7; TRBD1 aligns across 7 bases. Material: blood. Here the CDR3 DNA reads TGCAGCGTTGAAGTTGGGACAGAGAGCCCCTACGAGCAGTACTTC. Amino acids: CSVEVGTESPYEQYF.